This T cell receptor (beta chain) was found in a study of identical twins. General observations from the study: Fewer insertions were carried by abundant cord blood beta clonotypes, but none was seen in memory repertoires. Out-of-frame beta sequences exhibited a weaker degree of excess twin sharing. Sequences that were out-of-frame, alpha and twin-shared displayed an excess of low generation probability.

A word on this clonotype: Its specificity is unknown.

This CDR3 spans 12 amino acids. Germline CDR1 and CDR2: DFQATT and SNEGSKA (reference sequence). Trimming took 2 bases from V and 7 from J, leaving 11 bases between them. Addition of a universal primer site occurred through template switching, and cDNA carried unique molecular identifiers. TCRdb itself ran the 5' RACE reads through MiXCR, one entry per CDR3 protein. The data show roughly 240,000 distinct CDR3 sequences, with roughly 7.5% seen just once and less than 6.5% held by the top ten. The same sample was also used in a study of yellow fever vaccine responses in identical twins.

The gene calls are TRBV20-1 and TRBJ2-5, with a weak D call TRBD2 (6 bases). The source material was CD8+ T cells sorted from blood. The receptor was isolated from a woman between 18 and 30 years old in good health. The chain's CDR3 is CSARTFSGTQYF. The DNA of the CDR3 is TGCAGTGCTAGAACTTTTAGCGGGACCCAGTACTTC.